A single sample gave rise to the 7 T cell receptor beta chains below, sequenced in a study of identical twins. One entry per CDR3 protein, called by TCRdb with MiXCR from the 5' RACE reads. This sample has 450,000 or so distinct CDR3 sequences, with 24% found just once. The same data also went into a second study, on T cells expressing NK-cell markers.

The sequenced material came from CD4+ T cells sorted from blood. These receptors all come from a woman between 18 and 30 years old in good health.

As DNA, the CDR3 is TGCAGTGCCGCCGGGGGTGACGAGCAGTACTTC. Its protein is CSAAGGDEQYF. The chain carries TRBV20-1 and TRBJ2-7; D might be TRBD2 (6 bases). V lost 6 bases and J 5 bases, leaving 11 bases between the germline ends. The CDR3 loop spans 11 amino acids. In germline, CDR1 is DFQATT, CDR2 SNEGSKA (reference sequence).

The rearrangement uses TRBV7-9 and TRBJ1-4; weak D call: TRBD1 (6 bases). CDR3 length equals 14 residues. The germline CDR1 and CDR2 sequences are SEHNR and FQNEAQ (reference sequence). The ends were cut back, 5 bases at V and 4 bases at J, with 11 bases in the middle. CDR3 region: CASSPGAGNEKLFF. The CDR3 DNA follows: TGTGCCAGCAGCCCGGGGGCTGGTAATGAAAAACTGTTTTTT.

The V call is TRBV20-1, the J call TRBJ2-7; a possible D gene is TRBD2 (5 bases). The CDR3 totals 13 residues. CDR1 DFQATT and CDR2 SNEGSKA come from the germline V gene (reference sequence). The V end was cut by 6 bases, the J end by 2 bases, with 14 bases between. The CDR3 DNA sequence: TGCAGTGCCCTGGGAGACGGGGCCTACGAGCAGTACTTC. This encodes CSALGDGAYEQYF.

This clonotype was picked up a small number of times. This rearrangement joins TRBV20-1 to TRBJ2-5; 7 positions match TRBD2. V lost 0 bases, J lost 4 bases, and 5 bases stayed unmatched. Germline loops: CDR1 DFQATT, CDR2 SNEGSKA (reference sequence). The CDR3 extends over 14 amino acids. CDR3 sequence reads: CSARDIAGAETQYF. The CDR3 coding sequence is TGCAGTGCTAGAGATATCGCGGGAGCAGAGACCCAGTACTTC.

The chain carries TRBV11-2 and TRBJ2-2; weak D call: TRBD1 (6 bases). There are 15 residues in the CDR3. Looked up from germline, CDR1 is SGHAT and CDR2 is FQNNGV. V lost 5 bases, J lost 5 bases, and 15 bases lay in between. The CDR3 spells CASSPNRDRTGELFF. CDR3 nucleotides: TGTGCCAGCAGCCCGAACAGGGATAGAACCGGGGAGCTGTTTTTT.

The V call is TRBV6-6, the J call TRBJ2-7; weak D call: TRBD1 (5 bases). The length of the CDR3 is 12 residues. V was pared by 7 bases and J by 3 bases, with 10 bases between. CDR1 is MNHNY, CDR2 SVGAGI, per germline (reference sequence). The CDR3 sequence is CASKKDNYEQYF. DNA of the CDR3: TGTGCCAGCAAAAAGGACAACTACGAGCAGTACTTC.

This clonotype was observed a handful of times. The chain uses TRBV25-1 and TRBJ2-1; possible D gene TRBD2, 7 bases. The CDR3 totals 16 residues. Germline V lookup: CDR1 MGHDK, CDR2 SYGVNS. The germline V and J ends were trimmed by 2 bases and 10 bases, with 21 bases remaining between them. The CDR3 region has the DNA TGTGCCAGCAGTGAACGCCGGGATGCGGGGGCCCGAGAGCAGTTCTTC. It codes for CASSERRDAGAREQFF.